The 8 T cell receptor beta chains below all came from one sample that was sequenced in a study of regulatory T cells in long-lasting Graves disease. iRepertoire HTBI primers and Arm-PCR of CDR3 regions built TCR beta libraries. One entry per CDR3 protein, called by TCRdb with MiXCR from the multiplex PCR reads. The sample lists 450,000 to 600,000 distinct CDR3 sequences; 13% were seen once. As to time point: newly diagnosed GD, antithyroid drugs for less than 3 months. Extracted RNA from PBMCs served as the source of the TCR library. These data were also filed under a second study, of T cells in Graves' hyperthyroidism and ophthalmopathy.

The input for sequencing was peripheral blood mononuclear cells (PBMCs), taken at new diagnosis, from a patient treated with antithyroid drugs. The receptors stem from a man younger than 40 with Graves disease.

CDR3 in DNA: TGCAGTGCTAGGTGGGATAAGCGGGAAGAGACCCAGTACTTC. This encodes CSARWDKREETQYF. This chain uses TRBV20-1 with TRBJ2-5, with a tentative D call TRBD2 (6 bases). The CDR3 runs 14 residues. Deletions cut 3 bases from V and 3 bases from J, with 14 bases between. Germline CDR1 is DFQATT and CDR2 is SNEGSKA (reference sequence).

This clonotype was counted a few times. The chain has TRBV4-1 and TRBJ1-2; maybe TRBD1 (5 bases). Germline CDR1 reads MGHRA; CDR2 reads YSYEKL. CDR3 size: 12 residues. The V end lost 2 bases, the J end lost 7 bases, and 8 bases lay between the germline ends. The CDR3 region has the DNA TGCGCCAGCAGCCAAAAAGACAGTGGCTACACCTTC. Translation gives CASSQKDSGYTF.

This clonotype was seen many times. The V gene is TRBV11-2, the J gene TRBJ2-3; TRBD1 might be the D (7 bases). V was shortened by 7 bases and J by 0 bases, with 17 bases between the two germline ends. This CDR3 is 16 amino acids long. Germline CDR1 is SGHAT and CDR2 is FQNNGV. As DNA, the CDR3 is TGTGCCAGCACCGAGGGGGCGGGATCTAGCACAGATACGCAGTATTTT. Translating it yields CASTEGAGSSTDTQYF.

This clonotype was picked up many times. The gene calls are TRBV7-2 and TRBJ2-3; D possibly uses TRBD1 or TRBD2 (6 bases each). V shed 2 bases and J shed 4 bases, with 10 bases lying between them. This CDR3 comprises 14 residues. Germline V gene data show CDR1 as SGHTA and CDR2 as FQGNSA. The CDR3 loop reads CASSLLGGADTQYF. CDR3 bases: TGTGCCAGCAGCTTATTGGGGGGCGCAGATACGCAGTATTTT.

The chain carries TRBV10-3 and TRBJ2-3; D is ambiguous. CDR3 size: 12 residues. CDR1 ENHRY and CDR2 SYGVKD come from the germline V gene. Trimming cost V 4 bases and J 6 bases, with 8 bases left between them. The CDR3, as DNA: TGTGCCATCAGTGGAAGTGTCGATACGCAGTATTTT. It is translated as CAISGSVDTQYF.

This clonotype was seen more than once but under ten times. This chain connects TRBV27 to TRBJ2-7, with D possibly called TRBD1 or TRBD2 (6 bases each). With 5 bases removed from V and 8 bases from J, the gap between germline ends came to 16 bases. This CDR3 region has 13 residues. CDR1 and CDR2 from the germline V gene are MNHEY and SMNVEV (reference sequence). CDR3 protein: CASSLVRGGKQYF. In DNA, the CDR3 is TGTGCCAGCAGTCTCGTAAGAGGGGGGAAGCAGTACTTC.

V usage is TRBV7-9 and J usage is TRBJ2-1, with 8 bases fitting TRBD2. With 3 bases clipped from V and 1 base from J, the junction kept 17 bases outside the gene matches. CDR3 size: 20 residues. Germline V gene data show CDR1 as SEHNR and CDR2 as FQNEAQ (reference sequence). CDR3 sequence: CASSFRSELAALASYNEQFF. In DNA form, the CDR3 reads TGTGCCAGCAGCTTTCGAAGTGAACTAGCGGCCCTAGCGTCCTACAATGAGCAGTTCTTC.

This clonotype was counted ten times or more. The CDR3 nucleotides read TGTGCCAGCAGTTTAGTTGGGGACGATAGCAATCAGCCCCAGCATTTT. Amino acid sequence: CASSLVGDDSNQPQHF. The rearrangement joins TRBV12-3 or TRBV12-4 to TRBJ1-5, with a weak D call TRBD1 (5 bases). The germline V and J ends were trimmed by 1 base and 0 bases, with 10 bases remaining between them. The CDR3 consists of 16 residues.